Each of the 9 T cell receptor beta chains below was sequenced from the same sample in a study of technical replicates of blood from a few donors. Repertoires were generated with immunoSEQ multiplex PCR, while TCRdb's copy carries only in-frame clones and drops some. The sample has some 70,000 clones, nearly 98% seen once. The sequenced material came from T cells isolated from PBMCs. All receptors derive from a human donor in good health.

The chain couples TRBV6-4 to TRBJ2-3, with 10 bases aligning to TRBD2. Trimming took 8 bases from V and 0 from J; bases not matched to a gene: 2. The CDR3 runs to 14 residues. Germline CDR1 reads MRHNA; CDR2 reads SNTAGT. This CDR3 reads CASSTSGSTDTQYF. The DNA of the CDR3 is TGTGCCAGCTCGACTAGCGGGAGCACAGATACGCAGTATTTT.

The J gene is TRBJ2-3, the V gene TRBV11-3; D not resolved. This CDR3 has 12 amino acids. In germline, CDR1 is SGHNT, CDR2 YENEEA. Trimming shortened V by 7 bases and J by 2 bases, and 7 bases separated the two germline ends. The CDR3 region is CASTPNTDTQYF. The CDR3 DNA is TGTGCCAGCACCCCCAACACAGATACGCAGTATTTT.

This rearrangement joins TRBV7-9 to TRBJ1-1, with 8 bases identical to TRBD1. The junction had 2 bases not matched to a gene; V was cut back by 3 bases and J by 5 bases. From germline, CDR1 is SEHNR and CDR2 FQNEAQ (reference sequence). The CDR3 contains 13 residues. CDR3 sequence reads: CASSFTGGTEAFF. CDR3 bases: TGTGCCAGCAGCTTCACAGGGGGAACTGAAGCTTTCTTT.

J is TRBJ2-3 and V is TRBV6-6; TRBD2 aligns across 12 bases. V shed 6 bases, J shed 6 bases, and the junction held 1 base outside the gene matches. This CDR3 region has 13 residues. Germline lookup yields CDR1 MNHNY and CDR2 SVGAGI (reference sequence). For the CDR3, the DNA is TGTGCCAGCAGGACTAGCGGGAGCGATACGCAGTATTTT. Encoded protein: CASRTSGSDTQYF.

The rearrangement links TRBV18 to TRBJ2-7; 8 bases are a match to TRBD2. V gave up 6 bases and J gave up 0 bases; unmatched junction bases: 4. The CDR3 loop spans 14 amino acids. CDR1 is KGHSH and CDR2 is LQKENI in the germline V gene. The CDR3 coding sequence is TGTGCCAGCTCCGCCAGCGGGGGCTCCTACGAGCAGTACTTC. Amino acid sequence: CASSASGGSYEQYF.

This clone was found once. The chain recombines TRBV4-1 with TRBJ1-4; TRBD1 matches 7 bases. This CDR3 contains 16 residues. Unmatched junction bases numbered 13, after V lost 4 bases and J lost 8 bases. Per germline, CDR1 MGHRA and CDR2 YSYEKL. Written as DNA, the CDR3 is TGCGCCAGCAGCCCGCACTCCGGGACAGCGAACGAAAAACTGTTTTTT. It specifies CASSPHSGTANEKLFF.

The chain links TRBV7-3 to TRBJ2-3, with a weak D call TRBD2 (6 bases). The V gene's germline CDR1 is SGHTA and CDR2 FQGTGA. The V gene lost 5 bases and the J gene lost 1 base, with 10 bases spanning the gap. The length of the CDR3 is 14 residues. Here the CDR3 DNA reads TGTGCCAGCAGCACCTCTAGCGGCACAGATACGCAGTATTTT. Translating gives CASSTSSGTDTQYF.

Only one count was recorded for this clone. The rearrangement links TRBV5-1 to TRBJ1-2; D may be TRBD1 (6 bases). Germline CDR1 is SGHRS and CDR2 is YFSETQ. V was shortened by 4 bases and J by 1 base, with 17 bases between the two germline ends. The CDR3 consists of 16 residues. In DNA form, the CDR3 reads TGCGCCAGCAGCCTGAACCGGGGGGGCAGTAACTATGGCTACACCTTC. Its protein is CASSLNRGGSNYGYTF.

J is TRBJ2-7 and V is TRBV11-2; D remains ambiguous. Per germline, CDR1 SGHAT and CDR2 FQNNGV. Deletions cut 1 base from V and 6 bases from J, with 7 bases between. This CDR3 is 12 amino acids long. The CDR3 protein is CASSLVPSEQYF. The CDR3 DNA follows: TGTGCCAGCAGCTTAGTTCCGTCCGAGCAGTACTTC.